This T cell receptor beta chain was identified in a study of memory CD4+ T cells and cytomegalovirus serostatus. The CDR3 is 16 residues long. The germline V and J ends were trimmed by 3 bases and 1 base, with 15 bases remaining between them. CDR1 and CDR2 from the germline V gene are PRHDT and FYEKMQ (reference sequence). The sort gate was single viable CD3+CD4+CD8-CD45RO+ cells for memory CD4+ T cells. Assay: immunoSEQ multiplex PCR; the TCRdb copy retains only in-frame clones and omits some. The table has about 57,000 clones, more than 60% seen once; the top ten hold 0.75% to 0.85%. This receptor was obtained from an adult in good health and CMV-seronegative. Sequenced sample: memory CD4+ T cells from blood. The V gene is TRBV13, the J gene TRBJ1-1; weak D call: TRBD1 (6 bases). In nucleotides, the CDR3 is TGTGCCAGCAGCTTTTCAGGCGAGGGACAGAACACTGAAGCTTTCTTT. Amino acids: CASSFSGEGQNTEAFF.